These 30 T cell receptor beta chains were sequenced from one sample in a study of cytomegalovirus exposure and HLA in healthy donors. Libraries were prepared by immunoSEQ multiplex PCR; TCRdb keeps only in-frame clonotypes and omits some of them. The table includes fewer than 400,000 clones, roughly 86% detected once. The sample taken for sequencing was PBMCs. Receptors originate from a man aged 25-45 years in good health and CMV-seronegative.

The CDR3 DNA is TGTGCCAGCAGCTCCACAGGACAGGGGGTAATCATGAACACTGAAGCTTTCTTT. Translating it yields CASSSTGQGVIMNTEAFF. The genes are TRBV11-2 and TRBJ1-1; 10 bases line up with TRBD1. Germline trimming cut 4 bases from V and 0 bases from J; bases unmatched to any gene: 11. This CDR3 spans 18 amino acids. Per the germline V gene, CDR1 is SGHAT and CDR2 is FQNNGV.

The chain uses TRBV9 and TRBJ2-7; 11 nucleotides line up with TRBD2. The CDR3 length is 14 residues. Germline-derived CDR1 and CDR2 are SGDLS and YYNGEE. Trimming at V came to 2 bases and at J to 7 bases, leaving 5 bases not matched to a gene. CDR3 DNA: TGTGCCAGCAGCGTGACTAGCGGGGATAAGGAGCAGTACTTC. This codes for CASSVTSGDKEQYF.

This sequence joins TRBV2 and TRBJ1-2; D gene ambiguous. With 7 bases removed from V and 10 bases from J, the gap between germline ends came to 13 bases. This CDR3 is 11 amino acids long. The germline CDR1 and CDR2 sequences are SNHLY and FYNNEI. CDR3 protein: CASIGTQAYTF. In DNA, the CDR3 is TGTGCCAGCATAGGAACCCAGGCCTACACCTTC.

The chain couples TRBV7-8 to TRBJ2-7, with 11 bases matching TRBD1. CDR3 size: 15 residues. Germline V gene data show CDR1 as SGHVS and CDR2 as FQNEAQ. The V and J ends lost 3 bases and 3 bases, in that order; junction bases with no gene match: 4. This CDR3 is CASSFGQGAHYEQYF. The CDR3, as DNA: TGTGCCAGCAGCTTTGGACAGGGGGCCCACTACGAGCAGTACTTC.

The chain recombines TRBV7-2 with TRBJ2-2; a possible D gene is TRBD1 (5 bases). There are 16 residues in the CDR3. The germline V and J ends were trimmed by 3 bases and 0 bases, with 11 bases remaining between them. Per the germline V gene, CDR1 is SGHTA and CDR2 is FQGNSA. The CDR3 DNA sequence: TGTGCCAGCAGCTTCCAGGGCTCGGCGAACACCGGGGAGCTGTTTTTT. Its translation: CASSFQGSANTGELFF.

DNA of the CDR3: TGTGCCAGCAGGAACACAGGAGACATCTATGGCTACACCTTC. Residues: CASRNTGDIYGYTF. This chain links TRBV27 with TRBJ1-2; tentative D call: TRBD1 (5 bases). CDR1 is MNHEY, CDR2 SMNVEV, per germline (reference sequence). The CDR3 is 14 amino acids. V gave up 6 bases and J gave up 4 bases, with 15 bases separating them.

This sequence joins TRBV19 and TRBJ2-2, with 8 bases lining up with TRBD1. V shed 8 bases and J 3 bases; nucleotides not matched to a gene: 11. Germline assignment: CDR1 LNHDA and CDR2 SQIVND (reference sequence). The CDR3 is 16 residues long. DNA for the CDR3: TGTGCCAGTCGCCCTTGGCGGGACAGGTACACCGGGGAGCTGTTTTTT. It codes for CASRPWRDRYTGELFF.

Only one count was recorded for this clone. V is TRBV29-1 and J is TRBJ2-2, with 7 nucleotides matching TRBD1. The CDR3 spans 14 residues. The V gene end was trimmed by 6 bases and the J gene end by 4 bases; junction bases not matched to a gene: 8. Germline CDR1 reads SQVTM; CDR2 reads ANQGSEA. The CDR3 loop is CSVEDRKATGELFF. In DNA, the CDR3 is TGCAGCGTAGAGGACAGGAAGGCCACCGGGGAGCTGTTTTTT.

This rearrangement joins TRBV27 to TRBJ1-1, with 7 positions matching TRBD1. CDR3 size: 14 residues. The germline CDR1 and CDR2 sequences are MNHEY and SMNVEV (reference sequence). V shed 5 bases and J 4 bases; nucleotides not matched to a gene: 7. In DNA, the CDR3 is TGTGCCAGCAGTAGGAACAGGGGAAGCACTGAAGCTTTCTTT. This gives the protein CASSRNRGSTEAFF.

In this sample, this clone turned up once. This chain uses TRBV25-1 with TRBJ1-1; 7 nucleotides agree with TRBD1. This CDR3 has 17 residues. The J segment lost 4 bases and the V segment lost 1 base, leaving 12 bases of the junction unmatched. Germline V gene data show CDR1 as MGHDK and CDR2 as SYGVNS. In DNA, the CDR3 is TGTGCCAGCAGTGAATCCACAGGGGCCGGTGGTAGCACTGAAGCTTTCTTT. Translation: CASSESTGAGGSTEAFF.

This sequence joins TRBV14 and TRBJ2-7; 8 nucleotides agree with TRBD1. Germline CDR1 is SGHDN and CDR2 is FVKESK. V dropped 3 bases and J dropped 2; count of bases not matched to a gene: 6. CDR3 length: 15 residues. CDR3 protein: CASSQIQGDAYEQYF. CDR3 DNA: TGTGCCAGCAGCCAGATACAGGGGGATGCCTACGAGCAGTACTTC. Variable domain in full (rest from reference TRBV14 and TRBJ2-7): EAGVTQFPSHSVIEKGQTVTLRCDPISGHDNLYWYRRVMGKEIKFLLHFVKESKQDESGMPNNRFLAERTGGTYSTLKVQPAELEDSGVYFCASSQIQGDAYEQYFGPGTRLTVT.

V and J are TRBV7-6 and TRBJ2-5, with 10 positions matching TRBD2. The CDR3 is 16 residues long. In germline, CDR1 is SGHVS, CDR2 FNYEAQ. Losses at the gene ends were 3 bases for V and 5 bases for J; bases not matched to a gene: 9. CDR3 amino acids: CASSFSAGGPGETQYF. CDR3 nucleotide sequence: TGTGCCAGCAGCTTCTCAGCGGGGGGGCCGGGGGAGACCCAGTACTTC.

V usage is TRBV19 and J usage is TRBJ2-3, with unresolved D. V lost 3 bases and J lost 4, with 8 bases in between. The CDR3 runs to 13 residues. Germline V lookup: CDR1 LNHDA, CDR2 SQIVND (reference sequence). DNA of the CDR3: TGTGCCAGTAGTATGTACCGGGCAGATACGCAGTATTTT. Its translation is CASSMYRADTQYF. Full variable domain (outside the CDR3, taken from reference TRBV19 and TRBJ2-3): DGGITQSPKYLFRKEGQNVTLSCEQNLNHDAMYWYRQDPGQGLRLIYYSQIVNDFQKGDIAEGYSVSREKKESFPLTVTSAQKNPTAFYLCASSMYRADTQYFGPGTRLTVL.

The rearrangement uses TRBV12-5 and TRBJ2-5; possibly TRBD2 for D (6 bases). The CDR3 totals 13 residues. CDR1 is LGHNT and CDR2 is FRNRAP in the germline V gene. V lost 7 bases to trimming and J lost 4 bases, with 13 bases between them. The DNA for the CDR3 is TGTGCTAGTGCCGCCAGCGGGCGAGAGACCCAGTACTTC. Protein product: CASAASGRETQYF. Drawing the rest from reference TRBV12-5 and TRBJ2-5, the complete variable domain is DARVTQTPRHKVTEMGQEVTMRCQPILGHNTVFWYRQTMMQGLELLAYFRNRAPLDDSGMPKDRFSAEMPDATLATLKIQPSEPRDSAVYFCASAASGRETQYFGPGTRLLVL.

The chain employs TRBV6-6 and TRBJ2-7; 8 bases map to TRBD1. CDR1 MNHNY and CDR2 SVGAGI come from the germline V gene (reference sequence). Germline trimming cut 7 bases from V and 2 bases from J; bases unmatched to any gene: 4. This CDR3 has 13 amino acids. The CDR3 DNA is TGTGCCAGCAATTCAGGGGGCGCCTACGAGCAGTACTTC. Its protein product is CASNSGGAYEQYF.

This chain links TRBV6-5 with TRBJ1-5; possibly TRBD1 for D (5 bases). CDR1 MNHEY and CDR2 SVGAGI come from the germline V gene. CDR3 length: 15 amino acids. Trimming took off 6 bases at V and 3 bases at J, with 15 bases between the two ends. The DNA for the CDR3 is TGTGCCAGCAGATTAACCCGGGACTTCAATCAGCCCCAGCATTTT. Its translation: CASRLTRDFNQPQHF.

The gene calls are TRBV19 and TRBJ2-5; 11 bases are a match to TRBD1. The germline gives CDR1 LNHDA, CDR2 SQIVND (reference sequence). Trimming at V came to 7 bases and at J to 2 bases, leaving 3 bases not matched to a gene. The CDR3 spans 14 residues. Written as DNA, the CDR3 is TGTGCCAGTATGGACAGGGGGCGGCAAGAGACCCAGTACTTC. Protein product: CASMDRGRQETQYF.

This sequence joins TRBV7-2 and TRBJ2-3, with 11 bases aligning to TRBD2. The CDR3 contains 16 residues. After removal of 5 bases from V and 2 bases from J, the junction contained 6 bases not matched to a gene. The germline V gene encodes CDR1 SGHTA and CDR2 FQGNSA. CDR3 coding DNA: TGTGCCAGCAGCGAACTAGCGGGGGTCTTCACAGATACGCAGTATTTT. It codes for CASSELAGVFTDTQYF.

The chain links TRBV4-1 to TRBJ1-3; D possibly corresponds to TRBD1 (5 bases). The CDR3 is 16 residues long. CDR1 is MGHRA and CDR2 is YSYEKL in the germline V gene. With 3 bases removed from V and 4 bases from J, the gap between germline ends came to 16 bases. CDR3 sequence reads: CASSQSETGTGNTIYF. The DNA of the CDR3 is TGCGCCAGCAGCCAGTCCGAAACAGGAACGGGAAACACCATATATTTT.

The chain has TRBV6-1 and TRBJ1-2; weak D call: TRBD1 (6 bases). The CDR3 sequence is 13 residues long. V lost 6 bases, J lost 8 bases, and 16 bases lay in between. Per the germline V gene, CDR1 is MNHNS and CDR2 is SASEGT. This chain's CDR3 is CASSSSGDQGYTF. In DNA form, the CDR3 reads TGTGCCAGCAGCTCCTCAGGGGATCAAGGCTACACCTTC.

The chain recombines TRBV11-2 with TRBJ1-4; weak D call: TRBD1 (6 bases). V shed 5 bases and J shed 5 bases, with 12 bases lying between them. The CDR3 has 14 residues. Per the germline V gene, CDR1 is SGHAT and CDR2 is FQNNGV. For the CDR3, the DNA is TGTGCCAGCAGCAAAGGGGGATGGAATGAAAAACTGTTTTTT. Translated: CASSKGGWNEKLFF.

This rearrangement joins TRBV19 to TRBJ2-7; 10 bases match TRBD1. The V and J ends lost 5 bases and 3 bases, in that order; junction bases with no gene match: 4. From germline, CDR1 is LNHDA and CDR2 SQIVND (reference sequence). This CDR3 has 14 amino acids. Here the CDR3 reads CASSPDRGNYEQYF. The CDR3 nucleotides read TGTGCCAGTAGTCCGGACAGGGGGAACTACGAGCAGTACTTC. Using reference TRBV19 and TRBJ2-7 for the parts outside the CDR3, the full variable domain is DGGITQSPKYLFRKEGQNVTLSCEQNLNHDAMYWYRQDPGQGLRLIYYSQIVNDFQKGDIAEGYSVSREKKESFPLTVTSAQKNPTAFYLCASSPDRGNYEQYFGPGTRLTVT.

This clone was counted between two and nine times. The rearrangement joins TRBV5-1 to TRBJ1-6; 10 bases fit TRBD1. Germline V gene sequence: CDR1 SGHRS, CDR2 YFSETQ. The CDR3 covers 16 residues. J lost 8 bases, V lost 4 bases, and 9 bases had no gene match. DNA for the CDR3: TGCGCCAGCAGCCTCGCCGGGGACAGGGGTTATTCACCCCTCCACTTT. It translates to CASSLAGDRGYSPLHF.

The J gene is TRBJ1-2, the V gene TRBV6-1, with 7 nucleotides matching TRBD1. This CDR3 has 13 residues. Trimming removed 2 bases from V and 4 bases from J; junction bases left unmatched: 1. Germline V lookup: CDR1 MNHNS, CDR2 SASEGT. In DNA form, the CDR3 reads TGTGCCAGCAGTGAAAGGGACAGCTATGGCTACACCTTC. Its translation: CASSERDSYGYTF.

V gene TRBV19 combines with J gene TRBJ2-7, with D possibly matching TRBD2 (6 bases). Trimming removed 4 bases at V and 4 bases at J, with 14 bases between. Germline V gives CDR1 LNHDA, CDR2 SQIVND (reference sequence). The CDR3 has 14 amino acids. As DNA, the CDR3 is TGTGCCAGTAGTACCCGGGTGGGGACTTACGAGCAGTACTTC. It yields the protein CASSTRVGTYEQYF.

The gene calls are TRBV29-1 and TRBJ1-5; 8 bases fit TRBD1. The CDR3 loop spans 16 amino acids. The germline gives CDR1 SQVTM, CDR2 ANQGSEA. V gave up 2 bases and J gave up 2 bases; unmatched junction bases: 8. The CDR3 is CSVELRTTGGNQPQHF. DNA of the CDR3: TGCAGCGTTGAACTTCGTACGACAGGGGGCAATCAGCCCCAGCATTTT.

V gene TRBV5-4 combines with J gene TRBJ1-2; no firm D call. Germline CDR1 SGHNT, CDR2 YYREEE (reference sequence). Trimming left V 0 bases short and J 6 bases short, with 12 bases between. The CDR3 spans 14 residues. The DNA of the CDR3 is TGTGCCAGCAGCTTGGAAAGTGGAGGAGATGGCTACACCTTC. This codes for CASSLESGGDGYTF. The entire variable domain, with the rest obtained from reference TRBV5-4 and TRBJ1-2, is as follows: ETGVTQSPTHLIKTRGQQVTLRCSSQSGHNTVSWYQQALGQGPQFIFQYYREEENGRGNFPPRFSGLQFPNYSSELNVNALELDDSALYLCASSLESGGDGYTFGSGTRLTVV.

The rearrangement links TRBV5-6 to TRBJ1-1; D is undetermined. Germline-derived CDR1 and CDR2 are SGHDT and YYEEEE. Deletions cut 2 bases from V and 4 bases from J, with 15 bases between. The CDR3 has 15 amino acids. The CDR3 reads CASSFRVSGATEAFF. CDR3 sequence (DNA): TGTGCCAGCAGCTTCCGAGTATCAGGTGCCACTGAAGCTTTCTTT.

The CDR3 nucleotides are TGTGCCAGCAGCGCGGGGGGGCAGGTTTATGAGCAGTTCTTC. Translated, it gives CASSAGGQVYEQFF. This chain uses TRBV6-1 with TRBJ2-1, with TRBD2 matching 9 bases. V lost 6 bases to trimming and J lost 8 bases; unmatched junction nucleotides: 8. Per the germline V gene, CDR1 is MNHNS and CDR2 is SASEGT. The CDR3 covers 14 residues.

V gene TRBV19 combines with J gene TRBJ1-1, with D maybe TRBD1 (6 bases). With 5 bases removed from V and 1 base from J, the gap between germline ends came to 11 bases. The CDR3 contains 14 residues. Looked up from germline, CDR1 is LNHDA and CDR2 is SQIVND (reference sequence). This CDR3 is CASSLTDRNTEAFF. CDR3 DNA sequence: TGTGCCAGTAGTTTGACGGACAGGAACACTGAAGCTTTCTTT.